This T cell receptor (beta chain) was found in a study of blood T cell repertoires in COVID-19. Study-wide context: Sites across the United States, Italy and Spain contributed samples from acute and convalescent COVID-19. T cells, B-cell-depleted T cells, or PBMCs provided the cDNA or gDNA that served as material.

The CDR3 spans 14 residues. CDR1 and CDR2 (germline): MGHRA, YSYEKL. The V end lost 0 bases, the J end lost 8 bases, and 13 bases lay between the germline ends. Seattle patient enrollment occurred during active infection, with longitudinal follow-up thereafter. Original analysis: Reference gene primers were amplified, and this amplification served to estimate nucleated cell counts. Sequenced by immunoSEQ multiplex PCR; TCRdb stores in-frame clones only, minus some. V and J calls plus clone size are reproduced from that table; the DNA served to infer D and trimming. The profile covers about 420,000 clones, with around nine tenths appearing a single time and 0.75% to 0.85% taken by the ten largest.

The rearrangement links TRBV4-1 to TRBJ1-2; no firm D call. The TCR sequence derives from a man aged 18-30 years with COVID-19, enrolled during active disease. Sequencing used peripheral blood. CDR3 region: CASSQDGQVLGYTF. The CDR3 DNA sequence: TGCGCCAGCAGCCAAGATGGGCAGGTATTGGGCTACACCTTC.